This T cell receptor (beta chain) was observed in a study of blood T cell repertoires in COVID-19. This CDR3 is built from 13 residues. Germline V CDR1 and CDR2: LNHDA, SQIVND (reference sequence). Trimming stripped 5 bases from V and 4 bases from J, with 9 bases between. Data came from immunoSEQ multiplex PCR; TCRdb stores just in-frame clones and leaves some out. The table has roughly 57,000 clones, 60% to 85% seen once. The chain couples TRBV19 to TRBJ1-5, with D possibly matching TRBD1 (6 bases). The receptor was derived from a man aged 55 to 69 with acute or convalescent COVID-19. The sequenced sample consisted of peripheral blood. The CDR3 DNA reads as TGTGCCAGTAGTTTCGGACAGAATCAGCCCCAGCATTTT. Protein sequence: CASSFGQNQPQHF.